Listed below are T cell receptor beta chains from one sample, sequenced in a study of blood T cells in healthy people across ages. TCRdb independently ran MiXCR on the 5' RACE reads; one entry per CDR3 protein. The sample lists more than 700,000 distinct CDR3 sequences, roughly 50% occurring once. Sequenced sample: blood. The origin of the receptors is an elderly man in good health. Each CDR3 is given with its conserved first and last residue. Fields, in order: D gene, V gene, clone size, J gene, CDR3 DNA, CDR3 protein. D genes are given only for firm matches. Some rows have no size entry. The others give once, few or many, or a class for an expanded clone.

>.|TRBV7-2|few|TRBJ1-6
TGTGCCAGCAGCTTTTCACCAGGACTTAATTCACCCCTCCACTTT
CASSFSPGLNSPLHF
>TRBD1|TRBV10-3|.|TRBJ1-2
TGTGCCATCAGTGGGGGACAGGGGTTATCCTACACCTTC
CAISGGQGLSYTF
>TRBD1|TRBV5-1|once|TRBJ1-2
TGCGCCAGCAGCTCGGGCGGACAGGCCGACATTAACTATGGCTACACCTTC
CASSSGGQADINYGYTF
>.|TRBV11-3|few|TRBJ2-1
TGTGCCAGCAGCGCGTCCAATGAGCAGTTCTTC
CASSASNEQFF
>TRBD2|TRBV20-1|few|TRBJ2-7
TGCAGTGCTAGAGGAGGGACTAGCGGAAAGTACGAGCAGTACTTC
CSARGGTSGKYEQYF
>.|TRBV3-1|.|TRBJ1-5
TGTGCCAGCAGCCAAGCTCAGAGCAATCAGCCCCAGCATTTT
CASSQAQSNQPQHF
>.|TRBV29-1|few|TRBJ2-5
TGCAGCGCCGAACGGGGATCAGAGACCCAGTACTTC
CSAERGSETQYF
>TRBD1|TRBV10-1|.|TRBJ2-7
TGCGCCAGCAGTGAGTCGGGGACAGGCTCCTACGAGCAGTACTTC
CASSESGTGSYEQYF
>.|TRBV4-1|.|TRBJ2-3
TGCGCCAGCAGCCAAGGTAGCGGTCACAGATACGCGTATTTT
CASSQGSGHRYAYF
>.|TRBV6-5|.|TRBJ1-2
TGTGCCAGCAGTTACGGTGACAGGACATCCTATGGCTACACCTTC
CASSYGDRTSYGYTF
>TRBD2|TRBV12-3/TRBV12-4|.|TRBJ2-1
TGTGCCAGCAGTCGACTAGCGGGAGGACCATCGGTATACAATGAGCAGTTCTTC
CASSRLAGGPSVYNEQFF
>TRBD1|TRBV10-2|.|TRBJ1-1
TGCGCCAGCAGACCCGACAGGGGCAGGGGGGCTGAAGCTTTCTTT
CASRPDRGRGAEAFF
>.|TRBV27|.|TRBJ1-2
TGTGCCAGCAGTCCCCACTTTGAGGGAATTAACTATGGCTACACCTTC
CASSPHFEGINYGYTF
>TRBD2|TRBV7-8|.|TRBJ2-7
TGTGCCAGCAACAACCCGGGGACTAGTGTCTCCTACGAGCAGTACTTC
CASNNPGTSVSYEQYF
>TRBD1|TRBV6-1|.|TRBJ1-6
TGTGCCAGCAGGCCTAACCCGGGACAGCGCGCGAGCTCCTATAATTCACCCCTCCACTTT
CASRPNPGQRASSYNSPLHF
>.|TRBV7-8|.|TRBJ2-1
TGTGCCAGCAGCTACCCGAGACACGGACCCACGGGGAATGAGCAGTTCTTC
CASSYPRHGPTGNEQFF
>TRBD1|TRBV9|.|TRBJ1-1
TGTGCCAGCAGCGCTGGACAGGGGGTAAAATTCACTGAAGCTTTCTTT
CASSAGQGVKFTEAFF
>TRBD1|TRBV2|.|TRBJ2-5
TGTGCCAGCAGTGACGTGGGACAGCTCTTGGGGGCCCAGTACTTC
CASSDVGQLLGAQYF
>TRBD1|TRBV7-2|.|TRBJ1-6
TGTGCCAGCAGCACGCGGACGGGACAGGCAAATGCACCCCTCCACTTT
CASSTRTGQANAPLHF
>TRBD2|TRBV12-3/TRBV12-4|.|TRBJ2-3
TGTGCCAGCAGTTCGGTAGCGGGTCTCTCAGTGCAGTATTTT
CASSSVAGLSVQYF
>TRBD2|TRBV11-2|few|TRBJ2-1
TGTGCCAGCAGCGGACTAGCGGGGGGGAGGCACTACTACAATGAGCAGTTCTTC
CASSGLAGGRHYYNEQFF
>TRBD1|TRBV12-3/TRBV12-4|.|TRBJ2-5
TGTGCCAGCAGATGGACAGGACAACAAGAGACCCAGTACTTC
CASRWTGQQETQYF
>TRBD1|TRBV5-5|few|TRBJ2-1
TGTGCCAGCAGCTTGAGAGGGCAGGGGGTATACGAGTTCTTC
CASSLRGQGVYEFF